These 22 T cell receptor beta chains originate from one sample sequenced in a study of T cells after yellow fever vaccination. Via MiXCR, TCRdb re-called the 5' RACE reads, giving one row per CDR3 protein. The sample includes 500,000 to 650,000 distinct CDR3 sequences, roughly 12% of them seen just once. This specimen was PBMCs, taken on the day of the yellow fever booster vaccination. The receptor set was obtained from a man aged 25 to 40 who received the YFV17D yellow fever vaccine.

The CDR3 spells CASSLARMWASRSEQFF. CDR3 coding DNA: TGTGCCAGCAGCTTAGCTAGGATGTGGGCCTCCCGCTCGGAGCAGTTCTTC. J is TRBJ2-1 and V is TRBV7-8; D gene ambiguous. Germline assignment: CDR1 SGHVS and CDR2 FQNEAQ. This CDR3 is built from 17 residues. Trimming cost V 0 bases and J 10 bases, with 22 bases left between them.

CDR3 sequence reads: CASSGPDRNYGYTF. In DNA form, the CDR3 reads TGTGCCAGCAGCGGGCCGGACAGAAACTATGGCTACACCTTC. The chain carries TRBV5-8 and TRBJ1-2; TRBD1 is a possible D gene (6 bases). The CDR3 contains 14 residues. Trimming pared 4 bases from V and 2 bases from J, leaving 12 bases between. Germline-derived CDR1 and CDR2 are SGHTS and YDEGEE.

There are a few counts of this clonotype. The rearrangement uses TRBV11-2 and TRBJ2-7, with TRBD2 matching over 10 bases. CDR1 and CDR2 (germline): SGHAT, FQNNGV. The CDR3 has 17 residues. The J segment lost 2 bases and the V segment lost 2 bases, leaving 9 bases of the junction unmatched. In DNA, the CDR3 is TGTGCCAGCAGCTTATCCCGATCCAGCGGGAGGGCCTACGAGCAGTACTTC. Its protein is CASSLSRSSGRAYEQYF.

This clonotype has more than one count but fewer than ten. V and J are TRBV20-1 and TRBJ1-2; 8 bases agree with TRBD1. This CDR3 is 13 amino acids long. Trimming cost V 3 bases and J 5 bases; bases outside gene matches: 5. The germline V gene has CDR1 DFQATT and CDR2 SNEGSKA (reference sequence). As DNA, the CDR3 is TGCAGTGCTAGTAACAGGGGGAGATATGGCTACACCTTC. Its translation: CSASNRGRYGYTF.

The chain recombines TRBV6-1 with TRBJ2-3; D possibly uses TRBD1 or TRBD2 (5 bases each). The V gene's germline CDR1 is MNHNS and CDR2 SASEGT. This CDR3 contains 15 residues. V was clipped by 8 bases and J by 0 bases, with 15 bases between them. CDR3 in amino acids: CASFNRRTSTDTQYF. For the CDR3, the DNA is TGTGCCAGCTTCAACAGGCGGACTAGCACAGATACGCAGTATTTT.

This clonotype occurred a few times. This sequence joins TRBV6-2 or TRBV6-3 and TRBJ2-2, with TRBD2 matching over 13 bases. The junction had 23 bases not matched to a gene; V was cut back by 7 bases and J by 6 bases. The CDR3 is made up of 21 amino acids. Germline CDR1 is MNHEY and CDR2 is SVGEGT. CDR3 loop: CASTLDRGLGLAGVRAGELFF. The CDR3 nucleotides read TGTGCCAGCACCCTGGACAGGGGACTTGGACTAGCGGGAGTTAGAGCCGGGGAGCTGTTTTTT.

This clonotype showed up just a few times. The rearrangement joins TRBV5-4 to TRBJ2-1; maybe TRBD2 (6 bases). With 4 bases removed from V and 7 bases from J, the gap between germline ends came to 18 bases. This CDR3 is built from 15 residues. Germline V CDR1 and CDR2: SGHNT, YYREEE (reference sequence). CDR3 residues: CASSIAGRGANEQFF. The CDR3 nucleotides are TGTGCCAGCAGCATAGCCGGGAGAGGAGCGAATGAGCAGTTCTTC.

This clonotype was seen a few times. In DNA, the CDR3 is TGTGCCAGCAGATCCGGGACAGAGGCTTTCGGGCCTGAAGCTTTCTTT. Translated, it gives CASRSGTEAFGPEAFF. V is TRBV27 and J is TRBJ1-1; 7 nucleotides match TRBD1. V was pared by 6 bases and J by 6 bases, with 16 bases of the junction left unmatched. This CDR3 has 16 amino acids. CDR1 is MNHEY, CDR2 SMNVEV, per germline (reference sequence).

The chain employs TRBV9 and TRBJ2-1; 8 bases are a match to TRBD1. Looked up from germline, CDR1 is SGDLS and CDR2 is YYNGEE. The junction had 6 bases not matched to a gene; V was cut back by 4 bases and J by 6 bases. This CDR3 is built from 14 residues. CDR3 bases: TGTGCCAGCAGCAAAGGACAGGGACGCAATGAGCAGTTCTTC. Its translation: CASSKGQGRNEQFF. The whole variable domain, remainder taken from reference TRBV9 and TRBJ2-1, is DSGVTQTPKHLITATGQRVTLRCSPRSGDLSVYWYQQSLDQGLQFLIQYYNGEERAKGNILERFSAQQFPDLHSELNLSSLELGDSALYFCASSKGQGRNEQFFGPGTRLTVL.

The sample holds a few counts of this clonotype. The V and J genes are TRBV10-3 and TRBJ1-5, with TRBD1 as a possible D gene (5 bases). The CDR3 is 17 residues long. CDR1 and CDR2 from the germline V gene are ENHRY and SYGVKD. V dropped 4 bases and J dropped 4 bases, with 20 bases sitting between them. Here the CDR3 DNA reads TGTGCCATCAGTGTAGGAAAAGGGACGGATACGAATCAGCCCCAGCATTTT. Its translation is CAISVGKGTDTNQPQHF.

This clonotype came up many times. V and J are TRBV12-3 or TRBV12-4 and TRBJ2-2, with 8 bases matching TRBD1. V lost 5 bases to trimming and J lost 6 bases; unmatched junction nucleotides: 5. The CDR3 sequence is 14 residues long. The CDR3 reads CASSPRQGPGELFF. CDR3 sequence (DNA): TGTGCCAGCAGTCCGCGACAGGGGCCCGGGGAGCTGTTTTTT.

This clonotype was detected a few times. The V call is TRBV7-6, the J call TRBJ2-5; D is uncertain. CDR3 length: 14 amino acids. Germline CDR1 is SGHVS and CDR2 is FNYEAQ. The V end was cut by 7 bases, the J end by 0 bases, with 12 bases between. The CDR3 is CASIRGENQETQYF. The CDR3 DNA reads as TGTGCCAGCATCCGTGGAGAGAACCAAGAGACCCAGTACTTC.

This clonotype was detected ten times or more. The chain uses TRBV4-3 and TRBJ1-5; D not certain. The CDR3 contains 13 residues. Germline V gives CDR1 LGHNA, CDR2 YSLEER. Deletions cut 0 bases from V and 5 bases from J, with 5 bases between. The CDR3 DNA follows: TGCGCCAGCAGCCAAGACAGGTATCAGCCCCAGCATTTT. Translation: CASSQDRYQPQHF.

The V and J genes are TRBV4-3 and TRBJ1-4; D unclear. Germline V lookup: CDR1 LGHNA, CDR2 YSLEER. The CDR3 spans 16 residues. The V end was cut by 0 bases, the J end by 10 bases, with 18 bases between. For the CDR3, the DNA is TGCGCCAGCAGCCAAGACGTCCCGGACGTAATGGGAAAACTGTTTTTT. It codes for CASSQDVPDVMGKLFF.

This clonotype was found a few times. The chain joins TRBV19 to TRBJ2-7, with D perhaps matching TRBD1 or TRBD2 (5 bases each). The CDR3 has 14 residues. CDR1 is LNHDA, CDR2 SQIVND, per germline (reference sequence). V lost 3 bases and J lost 3, with 12 bases in between. CDR3 in DNA: TGTGCCAGTAGTATCCCGGGACGAAGCTACGAGCAGTACTTC. Protein sequence: CASSIPGRSYEQYF. Full variable domain (outside the CDR3, taken from reference TRBV19 and TRBJ2-7): DGGITQSPKYLFRKEGQNVTLSCEQNLNHDAMYWYRQDPGQGLRLIYYSQIVNDFQKGDIAEGYSVSREKKESFPLTVTSAQKNPTAFYLCASSIPGRSYEQYFGPGTRLTVT.

This chain uses TRBV15 with TRBJ1-4; D may be TRBD1 (6 bases). CDR3 size: 16 residues. Germline values: CDR1 LNHNV, CDR2 YYDKDF (reference sequence). The V gene lost 3 bases and the J gene lost 8 bases, with 19 bases spanning the gap. In DNA form, the CDR3 reads TGTGCCACCAGCAGGCTAACAGGGTACTTTGGCGAAAAACTGTTTTTT. It is translated as CATSRLTGYFGEKLFF.

This clonotype appeared a few times. In DNA, the CDR3 is TGTGCCAGCTCACCTGAGAAAGCCTGGGGAGTTACGCAGTATTTT. Its protein is CASSPEKAWGVTQYF. The chain employs TRBV18 and TRBJ2-3; tentative D call: TRBD2 (5 bases). Per the germline V gene, CDR1 is KGHSH and CDR2 is LQKENI. The CDR3 length is 15 residues. V was clipped by 3 bases and J by 8 bases, with 18 bases between them.

This clonotype was seen many times. The V call is TRBV27, the J call TRBJ2-3; the D gene could be TRBD1 or TRBD2 (6 bases each). The length of the CDR3 is 17 residues. Germline-derived CDR1 and CDR2 are MNHEY and SMNVEV (reference sequence). Between the trimmed V and J ends, which lost 6 bases and 1 base, there was a span of 20 bases. The CDR3 sequence is CASSDSQGRGRTDTQYF. The CDR3 DNA sequence: TGTGCCAGCAGCGACTCACAGGGACGGGGGCGCACAGATACGCAGTATTTT.

This clonotype was recorded only once. This chain uses TRBV6-1 with TRBJ1-2, with TRBD1 matching 7 bases. Germline CDR1 is MNHNS and CDR2 is SASEGT. J lost 4 bases, V lost 2 bases, and 7 bases had no gene match. CDR3 size: 15 residues. CDR3 region: CASSERQGGFYGYTF. In nucleotides, the CDR3 is TGTGCCAGCAGTGAAAGACAGGGAGGATTCTATGGCTACACCTTC.

This rearrangement joins TRBV6-2 or TRBV6-3 to TRBJ2-7; 9 positions agree with TRBD2. V dropped 0 bases and J dropped 6; count of bases not matched to a gene: 21. Germline loops: CDR1 MNHEY, CDR2 SVGEGT. CDR3 length equals 20 residues. The DNA for the CDR3 is TGTGCCAGCAGTTACTCGAGTAAGGGTAGCGGGAGTCGCCGCGGTGTCGAGCAGTACTTC. Translating gives CASSYSSKGSGSRRGVEQYF.

This clonotype has a handful of counts. The chain links TRBV12-3 or TRBV12-4 to TRBJ1-2, with TRBD1 as a possible D gene (5 bases). V was clipped by 5 bases and J by 6 bases, with 19 bases between them. CDR3 length equals 15 residues. The CDR3 here is CASSTTSGFKDGYTF. DNA of the CDR3: TGTGCCAGCAGTACCACTTCAGGGTTTAAAGATGGCTACACCTTC.

This clonotype was observed a handful of times. The CDR3 here is CASSSRQTLAGRDREQYF. For the CDR3, the DNA is TGTGCCAGCAGCTCTAGACAGACCCTAGCGGGAAGGGATCGCGAGCAGTACTTC. This chain joins TRBV11-2 and TRBJ2-7, with 9 bases lining up with TRBD2. The J segment lost 6 bases and the V segment lost 4 bases, leaving 19 bases of the junction unmatched. The CDR3 has 18 residues. CDR1 is SGHAT, CDR2 FQNNGV, per germline.